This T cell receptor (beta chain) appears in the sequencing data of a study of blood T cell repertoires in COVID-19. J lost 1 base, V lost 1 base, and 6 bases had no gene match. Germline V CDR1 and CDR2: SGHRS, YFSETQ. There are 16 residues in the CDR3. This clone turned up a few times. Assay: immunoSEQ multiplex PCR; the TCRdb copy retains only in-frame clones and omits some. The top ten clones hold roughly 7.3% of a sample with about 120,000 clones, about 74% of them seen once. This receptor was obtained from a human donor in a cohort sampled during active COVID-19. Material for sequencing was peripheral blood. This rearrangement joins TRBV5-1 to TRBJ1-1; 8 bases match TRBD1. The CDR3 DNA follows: TGCGCCAGCAGCTTGCGTCCGGGACAGGAGAACACTGAAGCTTTCTTT. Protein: CASSLRPGQENTEAFF.